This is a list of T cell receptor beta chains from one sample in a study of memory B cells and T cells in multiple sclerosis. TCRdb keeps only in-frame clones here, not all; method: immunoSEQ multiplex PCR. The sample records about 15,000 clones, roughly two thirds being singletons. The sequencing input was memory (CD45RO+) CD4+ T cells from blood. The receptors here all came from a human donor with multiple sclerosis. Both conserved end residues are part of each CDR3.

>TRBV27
CASSPRLDSIETQYF
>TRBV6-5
CASMRGGGTYNEQFF
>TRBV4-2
CASSQDRRVDTQYF
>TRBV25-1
CASSELTSAMETQYF
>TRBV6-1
CASDPDRQEKLFF
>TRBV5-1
CASSLSGISSGNTIYF
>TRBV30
CAWSGGASGYNEQFF
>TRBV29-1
CSVVGLNGYTF
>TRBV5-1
CASSFLSKQSTDTQYF
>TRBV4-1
CASSQEWGDSYNEQFF
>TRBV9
CASSVALKDRPYEQYF
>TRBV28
CASTVSPGSEKLFF
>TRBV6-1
CASSDQGTETQYF
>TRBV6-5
CASSYSLSPGGELFF
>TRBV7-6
CASSLRGFGGREVEQYF
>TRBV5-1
CASSQTSGTYNEQFF
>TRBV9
CASSVAAGGSEAFF
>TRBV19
CASSIDRNEQFF
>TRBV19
CASSTGGGAFF
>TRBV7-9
CASSLDGEIYEQYF
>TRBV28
CASNTGNQPQHF
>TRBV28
CASSRAGTGGYTF
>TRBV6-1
CASRISQGNTEAFF
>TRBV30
CAWSLAGARYEQYF